Shown below are 8 T cell receptor beta chains from a single sample sequenced in a study of response to subunit inactivated influenza vaccine. MiXCR, run by TCRdb on the RT-PCR reads, gives a single entry per CDR3 protein. The sample carries 860,000 or so distinct CDR3 sequences, about 20% recorded once. Sequencing was performed on PBMCs from blood, taken 4 to 6 days after vaccination. Receptors originate from a man aged 50 to 59 who received an inactivated influenza vaccine.

The genes are TRBV10-3 and TRBJ2-3, with a possible D match to TRBD1 (5 bases). There are 15 residues in the CDR3. V lost 4 bases to trimming and J lost 9 bases, with 20 bases between them. The germline CDR1 and CDR2 sequences are ENHRY and SYGVKD. The CDR3 spells CAISADAITQGTQYF. The CDR3 nucleotides read TGTGCCATCAGTGCGGACGCTATTACCCAGGGAACGCAGTATTTT.

J is TRBJ2-7 and V is TRBV5-1; the match to TRBD2 covers 11 bases. Germline assignment: CDR1 SGHRS and CDR2 YFSETQ. This CDR3 comprises 20 residues. Germline trimming cut 0 bases from V and 0 bases from J; bases unmatched to any gene: 14. CDR3 protein: CASSLEGTSGFGLSSYEQYF. The CDR3 DNA reads TGCGCCAGCAGCTTGGAGGGGACTAGCGGATTCGGACTCAGCTCCTACGAGCAGTACTTC.

The sample holds a few counts of this clonotype. The chain uses TRBV7-8 and TRBJ2-5; 10 bases line up with TRBD1. After removal of 9 bases from V and 4 bases from J, the junction contained 11 bases not matched to a gene. Germline V gene data show CDR1 as SGHVS and CDR2 as FQNEAQ. The CDR3 is 15 amino acids. The CDR3 DNA follows: TGTGCCAGTTCGACAGGGGGCGTTTTGCGAGAGACCCAGTACTTC. It encodes CASSTGGVLRETQYF.

The V gene is TRBV5-1, the J gene TRBJ1-1; no definite D call. V lost 0 bases to trimming and J lost 0 bases, with 9 bases between them. The CDR3 spans 15 residues. Per germline, CDR1 SGHRS and CDR2 YFSETQ. CDR3 DNA: TGCGCCAGCAGCTTGGGAGGGATATTGAACACTGAAGCTTTCTTT. Amino acids: CASSLGGILNTEAFF.

This clonotype came up a few times. The V call is TRBV6-1, the J call TRBJ1-1; D is unclear. Trimming left V 8 bases short and J 6 bases short, with 16 bases between. Germline V gene sequence: CDR1 MNHNS, CDR2 SASEGT. The CDR3 has 13 residues. The CDR3 nucleotides are TGTGCCAGCGGCGATCGATGGGATTCTGAAGCTTTCTTT. Its translation: CASGDRWDSEAFF.

There are a few counts of this clonotype. The chain carries TRBV27 and TRBJ2-7, with D unclear. Germline loops: CDR1 MNHEY, CDR2 SMNVEV (reference sequence). Trimming left V 6 bases short and J 4 bases short, with 13 bases between. The CDR3 has 13 amino acids. CDR3 nucleotide sequence: TGTGCCAGCAGCGTGGCCCATGGATACGAGCAGTACTTC. Amino acid sequence: CASSVAHGYEQYF.

This clonotype was recorded a few times. The chain is built from TRBV7-6 and TRBJ2-5, with no clear D. The V gene's germline CDR1 is SGHVS and CDR2 FNYEAQ. Between the trimmed V and J ends, which lost 3 bases and 4 bases, there was a span of 15 bases. CDR3 length: 15 amino acids. CDR3 nucleotide sequence: TGTGCCAGCAGCTTTTCCGGGCAGGTTCGAGAGACCCAGTACTTC. This codes for CASSFSGQVRETQYF.

This clonotype was detected a few times. The rearrangement uses TRBV12-3 or TRBV12-4 and TRBJ1-2, with no clear D. This CDR3 is 13 amino acids long. Trimming removed 6 bases at V and 4 bases at J, with 12 bases between. The CDR3 DNA sequence: TGTGCCAGCAGCCCGACACGCTCCTATGGCTACACCTTC. It codes for CASSPTRSYGYTF.